The T cell receptor beta chain described here comes from a study of cytomegalovirus exposure and HLA in healthy donors. At the level of the study: Within an early data release were 85 million or so unique TCRs drawn from HLA-typed donors.

Regarding the study as a whole: Later analysis showed TCR association rates varying by HLA locus, highest for DRB1 and lowest for HLA-C.

The V gene's germline CDR1 is KGHSY and CDR2 FQNENV. Trimming took 5 bases from V and 3 from J, leaving 14 bases between them. The CDR3 is 14 residues long. Both 60 Vbeta primers and 13 Jbeta primers went into the PCR. TCRdb's copy holds only in-frame clones and misses some; the assay was immunoSEQ multiplex PCR. The repertoire holds about 130,000 clones, with 60% to 85% as singletons. Comment on this clone: Its antigen remains unidentified.

The chain uses TRBV16 and TRBJ2-7; maybe TRBD2 (5 bases). Sequencing was done on a sample of PBMCs. The sequence was collected from a woman in her thirties or forties in good health and CMV-seronegative. The CDR3 sequence is CASSYGLGDYEQYF. In DNA, the CDR3 is TGTGCCAGCAGCTATGGACTCGGAGACTACGAGCAGTACTTC.